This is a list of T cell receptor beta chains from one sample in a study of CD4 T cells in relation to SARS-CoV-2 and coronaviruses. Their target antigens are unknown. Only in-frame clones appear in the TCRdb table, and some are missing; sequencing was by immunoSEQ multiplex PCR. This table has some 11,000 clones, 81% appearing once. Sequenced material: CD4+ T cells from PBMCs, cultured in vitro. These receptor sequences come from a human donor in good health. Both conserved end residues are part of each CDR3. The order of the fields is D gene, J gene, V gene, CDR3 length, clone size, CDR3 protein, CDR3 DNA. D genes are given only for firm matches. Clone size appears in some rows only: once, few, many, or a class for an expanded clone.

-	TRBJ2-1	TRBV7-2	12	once	CASSLDSNEQFF	TGTGCCAGCAGCTTAGATAGCAATGAGCAGTTCTTC
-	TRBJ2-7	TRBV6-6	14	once	CASQVQGTPGEQYF	TGTGCCAGTCAAGTTCAGGGTACCCCAGGGGAGCAGTACTTC
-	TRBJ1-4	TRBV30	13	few	CAWMGKRSEKLFF	TGTGCCTGGATGGGAAAACGGTCTGAAAAACTGTTTTTT
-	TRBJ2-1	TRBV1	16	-	CTSAAGDSMSYNEQFF	TGCACCAGTGCAGCGGGGGATTCTATGTCCTACAATGAGCAGTTCTTC
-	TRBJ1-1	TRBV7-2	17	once	CASSSLTPLQGSTEAFF	TGTGCCAGCAGCTCCCTCACTCCCCTCCAGGGTAGCACTGAAGCTTTCTTT
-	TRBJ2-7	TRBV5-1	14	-	CASSFNSANYEQYF	TGCGCCAGCAGCTTTAACAGCGCCAACTACGAGCAGTACTTC
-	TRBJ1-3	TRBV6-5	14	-	CASGKQGSGNTIYF	TGTGCCAGCGGAAAACAGGGATCTGGAAACACCATATATTTT
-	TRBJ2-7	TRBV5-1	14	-	CASSSAEGGYEQYF	TGCGCCAGCAGCTCAGCAGAGGGGGGCTACGAGCAGTACTTC
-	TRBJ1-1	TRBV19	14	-	CASSIIGRNTEAFF	TGTGCCAGTAGTATAATTGGCAGGAACACTGAAGCTTTCTTT
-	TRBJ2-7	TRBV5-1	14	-	CASSWQTSSYEQYF	TGCGCCAGCAGCTGGCAGACATCCTCCTACGAGCAGTACTTC
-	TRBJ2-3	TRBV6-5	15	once	CASSPGQSSTDTQYF	TGTGCCAGCAGTCCAGGACAATCTAGCACAGATACGCAGTATTTT
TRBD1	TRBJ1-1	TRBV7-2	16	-	CASSLVGTGMVTEAFF	TGTGCCAGCAGCTTAGTCGGGACAGGGATGGTCACTGAAGCTTTCTTT
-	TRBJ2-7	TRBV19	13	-	CASRDRVSYEQYF	TGTGCCAGTAGGGATAGGGTCTCCTACGAGCAGTACTTC
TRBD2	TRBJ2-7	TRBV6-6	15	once	CASRNSGGLLDEQYF	TGTGCCAGCAGAAATAGCGGGGGCCTCCTGGACGAGCAGTACTTC
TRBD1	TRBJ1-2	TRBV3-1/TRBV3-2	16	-	CASSQGGQGINYGYTF	TGTGCCAGCAGCCAAGGGGGACAGGGGATTAACTATGGCTACACCTTC
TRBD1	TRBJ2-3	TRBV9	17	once	CASSPPTGGYSTDTQYF	TGTGCCAGCAGCCCCCCGACAGGGGGGTATAGCACAGATACGCAGTATTTT